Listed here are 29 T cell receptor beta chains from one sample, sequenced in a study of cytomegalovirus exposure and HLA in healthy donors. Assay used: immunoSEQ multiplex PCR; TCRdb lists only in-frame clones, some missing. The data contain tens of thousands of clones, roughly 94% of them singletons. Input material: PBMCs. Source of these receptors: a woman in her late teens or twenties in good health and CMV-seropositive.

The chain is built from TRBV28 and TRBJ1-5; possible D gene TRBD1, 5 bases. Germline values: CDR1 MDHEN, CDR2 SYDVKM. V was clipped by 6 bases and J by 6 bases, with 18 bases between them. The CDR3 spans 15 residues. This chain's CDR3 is CASRLNLGGGQPQHF. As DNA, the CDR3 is TGTGCCAGCAGACTGAACCTGGGGGGGGGTCAGCCCCAGCATTTT.

As DNA, the CDR3 is TGTGCCAGCAGCTTAGAATTTCTATGGACTAGCAGCAATGAGCAGTTCTTC. Its translation: CASSLEFLWTSSNEQFF. The V and J genes are TRBV7-8 and TRBJ2-1; 8 bases fit TRBD2. With 1 base clipped from V and 6 bases from J, the junction kept 11 bases outside the gene matches. The V gene's germline CDR1 is SGHVS and CDR2 FQNEAQ. This CDR3 spans 17 amino acids.

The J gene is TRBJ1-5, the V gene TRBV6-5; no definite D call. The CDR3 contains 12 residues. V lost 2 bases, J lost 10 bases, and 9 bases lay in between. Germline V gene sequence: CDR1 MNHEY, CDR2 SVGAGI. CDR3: CASSYLSGPQHF. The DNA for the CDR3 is TGTGCCAGCAGTTACCTCTCGGGTCCCCAGCATTTT.

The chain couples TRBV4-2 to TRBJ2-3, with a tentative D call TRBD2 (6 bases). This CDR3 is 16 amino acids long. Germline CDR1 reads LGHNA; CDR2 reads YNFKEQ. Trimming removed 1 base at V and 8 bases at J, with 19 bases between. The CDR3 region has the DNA TGTGCCAGCAGCCAAGGCGCGGCGGGGCGAGGGAGTACGCAGTATTTT. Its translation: CASSQGAAGRGSTQYF.

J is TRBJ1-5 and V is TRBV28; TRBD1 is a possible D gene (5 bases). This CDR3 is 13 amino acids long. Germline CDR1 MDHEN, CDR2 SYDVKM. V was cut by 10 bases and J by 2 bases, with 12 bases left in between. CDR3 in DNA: TGTGCCACGGGGGTGGGAGGCAATCAGCCCCAGCATTTT. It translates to CATGVGGNQPQHF. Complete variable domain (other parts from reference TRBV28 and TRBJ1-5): DVKVTQSSRYLVKRTGEKVFLECVQDMDHENMFWYRQDPGLGLRLIYFSYDVKMKEKGDIPEGYSVSREKKERFSLILESASTNQTSMYLCATGVGGNQPQHFGDGTRLSIL.

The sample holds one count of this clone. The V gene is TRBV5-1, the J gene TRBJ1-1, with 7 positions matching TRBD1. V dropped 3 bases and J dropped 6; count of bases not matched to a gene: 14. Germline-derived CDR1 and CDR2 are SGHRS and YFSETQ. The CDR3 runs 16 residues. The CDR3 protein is CASSSLPQGVSPEAFF. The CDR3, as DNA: TGCGCCAGCAGCTCCTTACCTCAGGGGGTTAGCCCTGAAGCTTTCTTT.

The CDR3 is CASSELRSSYEQYF. The CDR3 DNA reads TGTGCCAGCAGTGAACTACGGAGCTCCTACGAGCAGTACTTC. The V gene is TRBV6-1, the J gene TRBJ2-7; D is ambiguous. V lost 2 bases to trimming and J lost 0 bases, with 8 bases between them. The CDR3 is 14 residues long. Germline V CDR1 and CDR2: MNHNS, SASEGT.

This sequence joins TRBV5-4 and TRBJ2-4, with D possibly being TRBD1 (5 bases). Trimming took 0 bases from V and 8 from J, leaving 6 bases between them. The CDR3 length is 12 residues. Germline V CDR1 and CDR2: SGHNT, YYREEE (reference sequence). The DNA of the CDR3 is TGTGCCAGCAGCTTGGAGGGGTACATTCAGTACTTC. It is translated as CASSLEGYIQYF.

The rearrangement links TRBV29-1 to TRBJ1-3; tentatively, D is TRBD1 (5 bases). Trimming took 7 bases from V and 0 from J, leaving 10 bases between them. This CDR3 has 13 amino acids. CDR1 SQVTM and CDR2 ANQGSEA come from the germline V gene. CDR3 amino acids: CSATESSGNTIYF. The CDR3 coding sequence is TGCAGCGCGACAGAGAGCTCTGGAAACACCATATATTTT.

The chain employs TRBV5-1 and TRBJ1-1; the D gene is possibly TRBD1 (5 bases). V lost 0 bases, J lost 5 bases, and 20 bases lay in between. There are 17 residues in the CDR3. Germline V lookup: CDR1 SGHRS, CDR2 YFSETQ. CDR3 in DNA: TGCGCCAGCAGCTTGGGCAACCCAAAATACAAGGGGACTGAAGCTTTCTTT. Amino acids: CASSLGNPKYKGTEAFF.

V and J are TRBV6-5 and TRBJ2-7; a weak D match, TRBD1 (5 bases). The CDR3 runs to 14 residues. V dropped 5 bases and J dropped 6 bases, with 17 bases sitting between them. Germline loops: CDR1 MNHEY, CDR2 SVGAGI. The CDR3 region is CASSRPPQGGEQYF. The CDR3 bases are TGTGCCAGCAGTCGTCCCCCCCAGGGTGGCGAGCAGTACTTC.

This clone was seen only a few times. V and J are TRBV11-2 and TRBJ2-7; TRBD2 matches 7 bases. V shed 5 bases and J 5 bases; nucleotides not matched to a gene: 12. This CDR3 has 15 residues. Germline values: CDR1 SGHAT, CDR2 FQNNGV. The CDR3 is CASSPLQGEGNEQYF. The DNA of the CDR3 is TGTGCCAGCAGCCCACTTCAAGGGGAGGGCAACGAGCAGTACTTC. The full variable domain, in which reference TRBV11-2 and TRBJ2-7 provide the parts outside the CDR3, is EAGVAQSPRYKIIEKRQSVAFWCNPISGHATLYWYQQILGQGPKLLIQFQNNGVVDDSQLPKDRFSAERLKGVDSTLKIQPAKLEDSAVYLCASSPLQGEGNEQYFGPGTRLTVT.

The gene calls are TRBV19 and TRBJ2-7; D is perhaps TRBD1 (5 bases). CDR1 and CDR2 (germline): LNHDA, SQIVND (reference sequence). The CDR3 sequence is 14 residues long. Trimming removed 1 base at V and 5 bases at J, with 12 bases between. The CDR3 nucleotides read TGTGCCAGTAGTATAGTCCCAGGGCACCACGAGCAGTACTTC. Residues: CASSIVPGHHEQYF.

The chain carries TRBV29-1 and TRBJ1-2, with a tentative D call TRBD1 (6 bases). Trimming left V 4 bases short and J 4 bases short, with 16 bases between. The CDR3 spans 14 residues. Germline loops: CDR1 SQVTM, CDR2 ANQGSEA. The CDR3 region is CSVAGTQSFYGYTF. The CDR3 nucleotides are TGCAGCGTTGCCGGGACACAATCGTTCTATGGCTACACCTTC.

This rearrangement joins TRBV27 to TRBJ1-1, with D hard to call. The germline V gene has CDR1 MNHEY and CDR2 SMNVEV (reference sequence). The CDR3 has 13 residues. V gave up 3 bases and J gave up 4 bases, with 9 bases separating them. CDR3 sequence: CASSFREGTEAFF. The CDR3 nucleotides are TGTGCCAGCAGTTTCCGGGAAGGCACTGAAGCTTTCTTT.

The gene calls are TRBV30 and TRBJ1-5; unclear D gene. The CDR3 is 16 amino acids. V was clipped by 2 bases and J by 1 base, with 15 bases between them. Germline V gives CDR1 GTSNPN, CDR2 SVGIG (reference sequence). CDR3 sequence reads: CAWSYYDGLSNQPQHF. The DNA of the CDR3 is TGTGCCTGGAGTTACTATGACGGGTTGAGCAATCAGCCCCAGCATTTT.

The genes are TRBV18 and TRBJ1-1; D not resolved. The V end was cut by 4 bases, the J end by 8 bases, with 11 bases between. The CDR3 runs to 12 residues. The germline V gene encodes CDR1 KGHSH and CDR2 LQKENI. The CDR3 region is CASSHPLTEAFF. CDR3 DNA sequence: TGTGCCAGCTCACACCCCTTAACAGAAGCTTTCTTT.

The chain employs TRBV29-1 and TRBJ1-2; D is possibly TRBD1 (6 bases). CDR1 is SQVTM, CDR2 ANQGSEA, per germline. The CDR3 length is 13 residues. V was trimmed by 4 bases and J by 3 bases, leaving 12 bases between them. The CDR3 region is CSVATGIDYGYTF. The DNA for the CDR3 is TGCAGCGTTGCTACAGGGATTGACTATGGCTACACCTTC. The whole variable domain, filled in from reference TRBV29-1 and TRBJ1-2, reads SAVISQKPSRDICQRGTSLTIQCQVDSQVTMMFWYRQQPGQSLTLIATANQGSEATYESGFVIDKFPISRPNLTFSTLTVSNMSPEDSSIYLCSVATGIDYGYTFGSGTRLTVV.

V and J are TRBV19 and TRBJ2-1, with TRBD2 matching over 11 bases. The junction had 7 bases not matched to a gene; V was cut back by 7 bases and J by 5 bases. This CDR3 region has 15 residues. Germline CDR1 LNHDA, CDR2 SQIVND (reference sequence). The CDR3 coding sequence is TGTGCCAGTACCCTAGCGGGAGGACTTCACAATGAGCAGTTCTTC. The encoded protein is CASTLAGGLHNEQFF.

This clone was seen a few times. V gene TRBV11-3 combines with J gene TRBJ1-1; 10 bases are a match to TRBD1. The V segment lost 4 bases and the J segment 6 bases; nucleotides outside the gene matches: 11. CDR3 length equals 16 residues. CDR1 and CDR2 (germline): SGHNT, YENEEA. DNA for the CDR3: TGTGCCAGCAGCTCGCGACAGGGGGCAGTTGATGCTGAAGCTTTCTTT. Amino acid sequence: CASSSRQGAVDAEAFF.

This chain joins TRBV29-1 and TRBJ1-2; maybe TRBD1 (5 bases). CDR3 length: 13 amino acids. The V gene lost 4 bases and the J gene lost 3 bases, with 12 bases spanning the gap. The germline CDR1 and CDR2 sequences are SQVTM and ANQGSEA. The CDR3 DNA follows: TGCAGCGTTGGGTCTGGAGGGGACTATGGCTACACCTTC. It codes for CSVGSGGDYGYTF. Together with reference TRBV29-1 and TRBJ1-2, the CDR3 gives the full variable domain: SAVISQKPSRDICQRGTSLTIQCQVDSQVTMMFWYRQQPGQSLTLIATANQGSEATYESGFVIDKFPISRPNLTFSTLTVSNMSPEDSSIYLCSVGSGGDYGYTFGSGTRLTVV.

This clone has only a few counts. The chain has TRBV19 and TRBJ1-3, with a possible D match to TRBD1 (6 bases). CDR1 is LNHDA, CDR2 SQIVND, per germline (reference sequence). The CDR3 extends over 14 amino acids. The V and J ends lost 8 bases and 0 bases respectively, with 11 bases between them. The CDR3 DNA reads TGTGCCAGTCGGGACATTTTCTCTGGAAACACCATATATTTT. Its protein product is CASRDIFSGNTIYF.

The CDR3 coding sequence is TGTGCCACCAGCAGGGAAACAGGGGGGAGCAACGAGCAGTACTTC. Translated: CATSRETGGSNEQYF. This sequence joins TRBV15 and TRBJ2-7, with 8 bases fitting TRBD1. The J segment lost 5 bases and the V segment lost 3 bases, leaving 9 bases of the junction unmatched. Germline CDR1 reads LNHNV; CDR2 reads YYDKDF (reference sequence). The CDR3 contains 15 residues.

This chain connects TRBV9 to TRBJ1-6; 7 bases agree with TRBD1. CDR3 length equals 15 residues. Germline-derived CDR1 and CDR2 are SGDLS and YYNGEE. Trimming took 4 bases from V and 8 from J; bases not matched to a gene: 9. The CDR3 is CASSLEGGGYSPLHF. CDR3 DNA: TGTGCCAGCAGCCTCGAAGGGGGCGGGTATTCACCCCTCCACTTT.

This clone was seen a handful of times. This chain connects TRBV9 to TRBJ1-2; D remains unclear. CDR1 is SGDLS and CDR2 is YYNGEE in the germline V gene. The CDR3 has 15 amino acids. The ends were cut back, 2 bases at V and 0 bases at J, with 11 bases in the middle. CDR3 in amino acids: CASSVSGDPNYGYTF. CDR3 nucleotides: TGTGCCAGCAGCGTCTCAGGCGACCCTAACTATGGCTACACCTTC. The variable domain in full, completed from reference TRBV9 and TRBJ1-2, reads DSGVTQTPKHLITATGQRVTLRCSPRSGDLSVYWYQQSLDQGLQFLIQYYNGEERAKGNILERFSAQQFPDLHSELNLSSLELGDSALYFCASSVSGDPNYGYTFGSGTRLTVV.

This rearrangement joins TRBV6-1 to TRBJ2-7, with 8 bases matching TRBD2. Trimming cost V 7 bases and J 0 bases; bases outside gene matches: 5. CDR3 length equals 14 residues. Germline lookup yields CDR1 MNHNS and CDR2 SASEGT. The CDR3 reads CASNTLAGSYEQYF. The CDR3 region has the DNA TGTGCCAGCAATACTCTAGCGGGCTCCTACGAGCAGTACTTC.

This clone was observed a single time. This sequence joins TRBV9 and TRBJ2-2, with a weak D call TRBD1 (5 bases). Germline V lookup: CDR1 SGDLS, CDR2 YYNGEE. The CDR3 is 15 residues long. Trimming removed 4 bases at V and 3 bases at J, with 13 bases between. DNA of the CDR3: TGTGCCAGCAGCCCCCGCAGGGCGGACACCGGGGAGCTGTTTTTT. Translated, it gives CASSPRRADTGELFF.

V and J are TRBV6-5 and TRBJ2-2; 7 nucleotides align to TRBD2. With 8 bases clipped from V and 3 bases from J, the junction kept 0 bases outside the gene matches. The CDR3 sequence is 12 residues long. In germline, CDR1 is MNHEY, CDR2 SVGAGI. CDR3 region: CASAGDTGELFF. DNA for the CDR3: TGTGCCAGCGCGGGGGACACCGGGGAGCTGTTTTTT.

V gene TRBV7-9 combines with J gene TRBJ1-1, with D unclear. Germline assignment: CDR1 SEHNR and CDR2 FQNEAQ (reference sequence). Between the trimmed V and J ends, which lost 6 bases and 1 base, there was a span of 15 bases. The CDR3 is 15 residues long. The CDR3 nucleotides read TGTGCCAGCAGGCGAACCGGGAGGACGAACACTGAAGCTTTCTTT. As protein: CASRRTGRTNTEAFF.